These T cell receptor beta chains were read from a single sample in a study of beta chain features in type 1 diabetes. The data were produced by immunoSEQ multiplex PCR, yet TCRdb's version contains in-frame clones alone and is incomplete. The table records around 240,000 clones, roughly 16% of them present only once. Source material: naive CD4+ T cells from blood. These receptors originate from a man younger than 40 with type 1 diabetes. Each CDR3 is given with its conserved first and last residue. The D gene is left open where the match is weak. Clone size is shown for a subset of rows, as once, few, many or a class of expanded clone.

clone size | D gene | J gene | V gene | CDR3 protein | CDR3 DNA
. | TRBD2 | TRBJ2-7 | TRBV7-9 | CASSLLAGGYEQYF | TGTGCCAGCAGCTTACTAGCGGGTGGCTACGAGCAGTACTTC
few | . | TRBJ1-1 | TRBV7-2 | CASTLGGGGTEAFF | TGTGCCAGCACTCTAGGCGGCGGAGGGACTGAAGCTTTCTTT
. | . | TRBJ1-1 | TRBV20-1 | CSARQSTEAFF | TGCAGTGCGAGACAGAGCACTGAAGCTTTCTTT
. | . | TRBJ2-7 | TRBV5-1 | CASSLGLHDYEQYF | TGCGCCAGCAGCTTGGGGCTGCATGACTACGAGCAGTACTTC
few | TRBD1 | TRBJ2-3 | TRBV11-2 | CASRGLSTGPTDTQYF | TGTGCCAGCCGGGGCTTGTCGACAGGGCCCACAGATACGCAGTATTTT
. | . | TRBJ2-3 | TRBV29-1 | CSVDGGTDTQYF | TGCAGCGTTGACGGGGGCACAGATACGCAGTATTTT
few | . | TRBJ2-4 | TRBV7-6 | CASSLEQATGAKNIQYF | TGTGCCAGCAGCTTAGAACAGGCCACCGGGGCCAAAAACATTCAGTACTTC
few | . | TRBJ2-7 | TRBV10-3 | CAISAEAPNEQYF | TGTGCCATCAGTGCAGAGGCCCCCAACGAGCAGTACTTC
few | TRBD1 | TRBJ2-7 | TRBV11-2 | CASSFDRGPYEQYF | TGTGCCAGCAGCTTTGACAGGGGTCCCTACGAGCAGTACTTC
. | TRBD1 | TRBJ1-4 | TRBV29-1 | CSAQGATNEKLFF | TGCAGCGCTCAGGGGGCAACTAATGAAAAACTGTTTTTT
. | . | TRBJ2-1 | TRBV5-6 | CASSSSTGSSYNEQFF | TGTGCCAGCAGCTCTAGTACAGGGAGCTCCTACAATGAGCAGTTCTTC
. | TRBD1 | TRBJ2-1 | TRBV28 | CASSVGTGIFNEQFF | TGTGCCAGCAGTGTAGGGACAGGGATCTTCAATGAGCAGTTCTTC
. | TRBD1 | TRBJ2-7 | TRBV9 | CASSVSGGTGSYEQYF | TGTGCCAGCAGCGTATCAGGCGGGACAGGGTCTTACGAGCAGTACTTC
few | . | TRBJ1-2 | TRBV4-1 | CASSPLLQGRGGYTF | TGCGCCAGCAGCCCATTGCTCCAGGGGAGAGGTGGCTACACCTTC
. | . | TRBJ2-3 | TRBV11-2 | CASSLHGPLGTDTQYF | TGTGCCAGCAGCCTCCACGGGCCCCTCGGCACAGATACGCAGTATTTT
. | TRBD2 | TRBJ2-1 | TRBV4-2 | CASSLSSGRANNEQFF | TGTGCCAGCAGCCTATCTAGCGGGAGGGCCAACAATGAGCAGTTCTTC
. | . | TRBJ2-4 | TRBV7-9 | CASSFPGNIQYF | TGTGCCAGCAGCTTCCCCGGAAACATTCAGTACTTC
few | . | TRBJ2-3 | TRBV9 | CASSVASTDTQYF | TGTGCCAGCAGCGTAGCCAGCACAGATACGCAGTATTTT
few | . | TRBJ2-5 | TRBV30 | CAWSARGETQYF | TGTGCCTGGAGTGCCAGGGGCGAGACCCAGTACTTC
. | . | TRBJ2-1 | TRBV30 | CAWSVAGNEQFF | TGTGCCTGGAGTGTAGCCGGCAATGAGCAGTTCTTC
. | . | TRBJ2-4 | TRBV4-3 | CASSQDRERAKNIQYF | TGCGCCAGCAGCCAAGATCGGGAAAGAGCCAAAAACATTCAGTACTTC
. | . | TRBJ1-1 | TRBV30 | CAWSVEGKNTEAFF | TGTGCCTGGAGTGTTGAGGGGAAGAACACTGAAGCTTTCTTT
few | TRBD1 | TRBJ1-1 | TRBV5-6 | CASSLDRGRVSTEAFF | TGTGCCAGCAGCTTGGACAGGGGAAGGGTGAGCACTGAAGCTTTCTTT
. | . | TRBJ2-4 | TRBV21-1 | CASTSSSGRLAKNIQYF | TGTGCCAGCACCTCGAGCTCGGGAAGACTAGCCAAAAACATTCAGTACTTC
few | . | TRBJ2-3 | TRBV7-2 | CASSLVGGSSTDTQYF | TGTGCCAGCAGCTTAGTCGGCGGGTCTAGCACAGATACGCAGTATTTT
few | . | TRBJ1-2 | TRBV29-1 | CSSYAGGSYGYTF | TGCAGCTCGTACGCGGGTGGGAGTTATGGCTACACCTTC
. | TRBD2 | TRBJ2-7 | TRBV23-1 | CASSQTGLAGRGTYEQYF | TGCGCCAGCAGTCAGACGGGACTAGCGGGACGGGGGACCTACGAGCAGTACTTC
few | . | TRBJ1-2 | TRBV16 | CASSRPGFLRGYTF | TGTGCCAGCAGCCGGCCGGGCTTTCTGAGAGGCTACACCTTC
. | . | TRBJ1-5 | TRBV30 | CAWGDTYNQPQHF | TGTGCCTGGGGAGACACCTACAATCAGCCCCAGCATTTT
few | . | TRBJ2-5 | TRBV28 | CASSWGSVGETQYF | TGTGCCAGCAGTTGGGGGTCCGTGGGAGAGACCCAGTACTTC
few | TRBD2 | TRBJ2-1 | TRBV5-4 | CASNPGTRQDNEQFF | TGTGCCAGCAACCCCGGGACTAGGCAAGACAATGAGCAGTTCTTC
few | TRBD1 | TRBJ2-5 | TRBV30 | CAWSRTGQETQYF | TGTGCCTGGAGTAGGACAGGACAAGAGACCCAGTACTTC
. | . | TRBJ2-5 | TRBV30 | CAWSVQEDGVQYF | TGTGCCTGGAGTGTACAGGAGGATGGGGTCCAGTACTTC
. | TRBD1 | TRBJ1-4 | TRBV4-1 | CASSQEDRGNEKLFF | TGCGCCAGCAGCCAAGAAGACAGGGGGAATGAAAAACTGTTTTTT
. | . | TRBJ2-5 | TRBV11-2 | CASSLEDGGTQYF | TGTGCCAGCAGCTTAGAGGACGGGGGCACCCAGTACTTC
. | . | TRBJ1-1 | TRBV27 | CASTPSRGMGTEAFF | TGTGCCAGCACCCCCTCAAGAGGGATGGGGACTGAAGCTTTCTTT
few | . | TRBJ2-3 | TRBV7-9 | CASSLWGTDTQYF | TGTGCCAGCAGCTTATGGGGCACAGATACGCAGTATTTT
. | . | TRBJ1-5 | TRBV18 | CASSPGVNQPQHF | TGTGCCAGCTCACCAGGGGTTAATCAGCCCCAGCATTTT
few | . | TRBJ1-3 | TRBV29-1 | CSVGDGFSGNTIYF | TGCAGCGTTGGGGACGGGTTCTCTGGAAACACCATATATTTT
. | TRBD1 | TRBJ2-6 | TRBV29-1 | CSVSGGSGANVLTF | TGCAGCGTCTCAGGGGGATCTGGGGCCAACGTCCTGACTTTC
. | TRBD1 | TRBJ2-5 | TRBV2 | CASSEATGTGATQYF | TGTGCCAGCAGTGAAGCAACCGGGACAGGTGCTACCCAGTACTTC
few | . | TRBJ1-1 | TRBV2 | CASKRDTNTEAFF | TGTGCCAGCAAAAGGGACACGAACACTGAAGCTTTCTTT
. | . | TRBJ2-5 | TRBV28 | CASSSVVVGTQYF | TGTGCCAGCAGTTCCGTAGTAGTGGGGACCCAGTACTTC
. | TRBD1 | TRBJ2-7 | TRBV5-4 | CASSLGQGDLYEQYF | TGTGCCAGCAGCTTAGGACAGGGGGATTTGTACGAGCAGTACTTC
few | . | TRBJ2-7 | TRBV29-1 | CSVDRRDQYEQYF | TGCAGCGTTGATCGCAGGGATCAGTACGAGCAGTACTTC
. | . | TRBJ1-2 | TRBV30 | CAWSGRIYGYTF | TGTGCCTGGAGTGGGAGAATCTATGGCTACACCTTC
few | . | TRBJ2-7 | TRBV29-1 | CSVEEGRGWGYEQYF | TGCAGCGTTGAAGAGGGCAGGGGCTGGGGGTACGAGCAGTACTTC
once | . | TRBJ2-5 | TRBV13 | CASSLEGGETQYF | TGTGCCAGCAGCTTAGAAGGGGGAGAGACCCAGTACTTC
. | . | TRBJ2-4 | TRBV9 | CASSASRGLTKNIQYF | TGTGCCAGCAGCGCATCCAGGGGTTTGACCAAAAACATTCAGTACTTC
. | . | TRBJ2-5 | TRBV28 | CASTRGQETQYF | TGTGCCAGCACTCGGGGGCAAGAGACCCAGTACTTC
few | . | TRBJ1-2 | TRBV29-1 | CSASVGEGSLYGYTF | TGCAGCGCCTCGGTAGGAGAGGGGAGCCTCTATGGCTACACCTTC
. | TRBD1 | TRBJ1-1 | TRBV29-1 | CSVENWAGGNTEAFF | TGCAGCGTTGAAAATTGGGCAGGGGGCAACACTGAAGCTTTCTTT
. | . | TRBJ2-4 | TRBV5-4 | CASSSSPLAKNIQYF | TGTGCCAGCAGCTCATCACCGTTAGCCAAAAACATTCAGTACTTC
few | . | TRBJ1-2 | TRBV7-2 | CASSLVRQRNYGYTF | TGTGCCAGCAGCTTAGTTCGGCAGCGTAACTATGGCTACACCTTC